Shown below are 19 T cell receptor beta chains from a single sample sequenced in a study of T-cell memory formation after mild COVID-19. TCRdb redid the calling of the 5' RACE reads with MiXCR, one entry per CDR3 protein. The table records roughly 450,000 distinct CDR3 sequences, around a sixth of them present only once. The specimen was PBMCs or a T cell subset sorted from them (not recorded which). The source is an adult woman who had mild COVID-19 (a few samples of this study predate the infection). Cell type and time point are not known.

This chain uses TRBV9 with TRBJ2-3; 12 bases line up with TRBD2. CDR3 length: 16 amino acids. Germline V gene data show CDR1 as SGDLS and CDR2 as YYNGEE. The junction had 7 bases not matched to a gene; V was cut back by 4 bases and J by 4 bases. The CDR3 here is CASSSPLAGGPDTQYF. CDR3 coding DNA: TGTGCCAGCAGCTCCCCTCTAGCGGGAGGGCCAGATACGCAGTATTTT. The full variable domain, with the rest looked up from reference TRBV9 and TRBJ2-3, is DSGVTQTPKHLITATGQRVTLRCSPRSGDLSVYWYQQSLDQGLQFLIQYYNGEERAKGNILERFSAQQFPDLHSELNLSSLELGDSALYFCASSSPLAGGPDTQYFGPGTRLTVL.

There are many counts of this clonotype. The rearrangement links TRBV3-1 to TRBJ2-7, with 9 bases identical to TRBD1. The V gene's germline CDR1 is LGHDT and CDR2 YNNKEL (reference sequence). The length of the CDR3 is 16 residues. V was clipped by 5 bases and J by 6 bases; unmatched bases: 14. The CDR3 nucleotides read TGTGCCAGCAGCTATACAGGGGGCTATTTTCGAGGCGAGCAGTACTTC. Amino acid sequence: CASSYTGGYFRGEQYF.

This clonotype was observed once. The rearrangement joins TRBV6-2 or TRBV6-3 to TRBJ2-7; 7 positions match TRBD2. Germline V lookup: CDR1 MNHEY, CDR2 SVGEGT. The junction had 10 bases not matched to a gene; V was cut back by 6 bases and J by 2 bases. The CDR3 contains 15 residues. CDR3 sequence reads: CASSDSSGAAYEQYF. The CDR3 nucleotides read TGTGCCAGCAGCGATAGCAGCGGGGCTGCCTACGAGCAGTACTTC.

The chain carries TRBV5-1 and TRBJ2-1; no clear D gene. The germline V gene encodes CDR1 SGHRS and CDR2 YFSETQ. The V gene lost 3 bases and the J gene lost 0 bases, with 10 bases spanning the gap. The CDR3 contains 15 residues. The CDR3 loop reads CASSWTSSSYNEQFF. CDR3 DNA: TGCGCCAGCAGCTGGACGTCTAGCTCCTACAATGAGCAGTTCTTC.

The chain employs TRBV27 and TRBJ1-1; D ambiguous. Deletions cut 3 bases from V and 7 bases from J, with 12 bases between. The CDR3 sequence is 13 residues long. CDR1 is MNHEY and CDR2 is SMNVEV in the germline V gene (reference sequence). CDR3 bases: TGTGCCAGCAGTTTTAGTGGGTCGTTTGAAGCTTTCTTT. It codes for CASSFSGSFEAFF.

In this sample, this clonotype turned up many times. The rearrangement joins TRBV7-3 to TRBJ2-1, with TRBD2 matching over 11 bases. The CDR3 is 18 amino acids. CDR1 and CDR2 from the germline V gene are SGHTA and FQGTGA. V lost 2 bases, J lost 7 bases, and 13 bases stayed unmatched. The CDR3 DNA reads as TGTGCCAGCAGCTTACTCCCTCCTACTAGCGGGAGTACTAATGAGCAGTTCTTC. Amino acid sequence: CASSLLPPTSGSTNEQFF.

In this sample, this clonotype turned up a few times. The rearrangement joins TRBV5-1 to TRBJ1-2, with D tentatively TRBD1 (6 bases). The CDR3 has 18 residues. Germline values: CDR1 SGHRS, CDR2 YFSETQ. V lost 1 base, J lost 4 bases, and 23 bases lay in between. CDR3 nucleotides: TGCGCCAGCAGCTTGAGAATTTCGGGAGGGGGAAATCTCTATGGCTACACCTTC. Translating it yields CASSLRISGGGNLYGYTF.

The chain has TRBV7-2 and TRBJ2-5; D may match TRBD1 or TRBD2 (5 bases each). The CDR3 extends over 13 amino acids. Trimming shortened V by 9 bases and J by 7 bases, and 18 bases separated the two germline ends. Germline V lookup: CDR1 SGHTA, CDR2 FQGNSA. CDR3 sequence (DNA): TGTGCCAGGAGGGCTCTGGCGCAGGGGACCCAGTACTTC. Amino acid sequence: CARRALAQGTQYF.

This clonotype turned up a few times. The genes are TRBV18 and TRBJ2-7; 7 positions match TRBD1. The length of the CDR3 is 15 residues. V lost 3 bases, J lost 4 bases, and 9 bases stayed unmatched. Germline values: CDR1 KGHSH, CDR2 LQKENI. The CDR3 DNA sequence: TGTGCCAGCTCACCGAGGACAGGCGCTCGGTACGAGCAGTACTTC. It yields the protein CASSPRTGARYEQYF.

This clonotype occurred once. The DNA for the CDR3 is TGTGCCAGCAGTCGGCTAGGGGCCATTACCGGCACAGATACGCAGTATTTT. Translating it yields CASSRLGAITGTDTQYF. V gene TRBV6-2 or TRBV6-3 combines with J gene TRBJ2-3; possible D gene TRBD1, 5 bases. Germline V gene sequence: CDR1 MNHEY, CDR2 SVGEGT. The CDR3 consists of 17 residues. V was cut by 5 bases and J by 1 base, with 19 bases left in between.

This clonotype was seen ten or more times. The chain links TRBV5-1 to TRBJ2-1; tentatively, D is TRBD2 (7 bases). The CDR3 sequence is 15 residues long. Per the germline V gene, CDR1 is SGHRS and CDR2 is YFSETQ. Trimming took off 3 bases at V and 8 bases at J, with 18 bases between the two ends. The CDR3 DNA is TGCGCCAGCAGCTCGAAGGGGGGGACTTTGCATGAGCAGTTCTTC. Protein sequence: CASSSKGGTLHEQFF.

There are a few counts of this clonotype. V is TRBV6-5 and J is TRBJ2-3; D may correspond to TRBD1 or TRBD2 (6 bases each). Per germline, CDR1 MNHEY and CDR2 SVGAGI. The V gene lost 2 bases and the J gene lost 4 bases, with 13 bases spanning the gap. The length of the CDR3 is 15 residues. The CDR3 protein is CASSYEGGRADTQYF. The CDR3 nucleotides are TGTGCCAGCAGTTACGAGGGGGGCCGGGCAGATACGCAGTATTTT.

This clonotype has only a few counts. The CDR3 region is CASSVPGTGSEETQYF. CDR3 bases: TGTGCCAGCAGTGTACCCGGGACAGGGTCCGAAGAGACCCAGTACTTC. The chain joins TRBV2 to TRBJ2-5; 9 nucleotides match TRBD1. CDR3 length: 16 amino acids. Trimming cost V 4 bases and J 3 bases; bases outside gene matches: 9. Germline CDR1 reads SNHLY; CDR2 reads FYNNEI.

This clonotype occurred a few times. This chain uses TRBV2 with TRBJ2-7; 9 bases map to TRBD1. Germline V lookup: CDR1 SNHLY, CDR2 FYNNEI. This CDR3 has 14 residues. V shed 5 bases, J shed 2 bases, and the junction held 4 bases outside the gene matches. Here the CDR3 reads CASSKGQGTYEQYF. The CDR3 bases are TGTGCCAGCAGTAAGGGACAGGGTACCTACGAGCAGTACTTC.

The gene calls are TRBV6-2 or TRBV6-3 and TRBJ2-1, with TRBD2 matching 14 bases. V dropped 4 bases and J dropped 10; count of bases not matched to a gene: 21. The V gene's germline CDR1 is MNHEY and CDR2 SVGEGT. The CDR3 extends over 20 amino acids. Here the CDR3 DNA reads TGTGCCAGCAGTTCGGCTTCGGGACTAGCGGGAGTGTCTGCCGAAATAGAGCAGTTCTTC. Translated: CASSSASGLAGVSAEIEQFF.

This clonotype was found a few times. The chain links TRBV12-3 or TRBV12-4 to TRBJ1-1; the D is unclear. CDR3 size: 17 residues. Trimming removed 2 bases from V and 4 bases from J, with 20 bases in between. The CDR3 DNA reads as TGTGCCAGCAGTTTATATATCGCGGGTGGGTTAAGCACTGAAGCTTTCTTT. It encodes CASSLYIAGGLSTEAFF.

The chain employs TRBV11-3 and TRBJ1-1, with D possibly matching TRBD1 (5 bases). Trimming took 3 bases from V and 7 from J, leaving 12 bases between them. The CDR3 is 13 amino acids. CDR1 and CDR2 (germline): SGHNT, YENEEA. CDR3 region: CASSFRDVNEAFF. CDR3 DNA: TGTGCCAGCAGCTTCAGGGATGTCAATGAAGCTTTCTTT.

V and J are TRBV12-3 or TRBV12-4 and TRBJ1-2; 10 positions agree with TRBD1. Trimming at V came to 6 bases and at J to 3 bases, leaving 7 bases not matched to a gene. The CDR3 is 15 residues long. The CDR3 sequence is CASRTDRGRDYGYTF. The CDR3 DNA reads as TGTGCCAGCAGGACCGACAGGGGGCGCGACTATGGCTACACCTTC.

The chain couples TRBV14 to TRBJ2-3, with unresolved D. V dropped 2 bases and J dropped 2 bases, with 8 bases sitting between them. This CDR3 is 14 amino acids long. Germline CDR1 is SGHDN and CDR2 is FVKESK. CDR3 amino acids: CASSQYYPTDTQYF. Here the CDR3 DNA reads TGTGCCAGCAGCCAATATTACCCCACAGATACGCAGTATTTT. The entire variable domain, with the rest obtained from reference TRBV14 and TRBJ2-3, is as follows: EAGVTQFPSHSVIEKGQTVTLRCDPISGHDNLYWYRRVMGKEIKFLLHFVKESKQDESGMPNNRFLAERTGGTYSTLKVQPAELEDSGVYFCASSQYYPTDTQYFGPGTRLTVL.